A selection of T cell receptor beta chains follows, all from one sample in a study of blood T cell repertoires in COVID-19. Produced via immunoSEQ multiplex PCR; TCRdb's table is partial and in-frame only. The sample shows 150,000 or so clones, approximately 90% of them seen only once. Sequenced material: peripheral blood. These receptors came from a human donor in a cohort sampled during active COVID-19. Each CDR3 is given with its conserved first and last residue. The D gene is left open where the match is weak. Expanded clones are given a class, and other clones once, few, many or no size at all.

j_call: TRBJ1-1
clone_size: few
v_call: TRBV7-9
d_call: TRBD1
cdr3_nt: TGTGCCAGCAGCCCGAAGGACAGGTTGAACACTGAAGCTTTCTTT
cdr3_aa: CASSPKDRLNTEAFF

j_call: TRBJ2-7
clone_size: -
v_call: TRBV19
d_call: -
cdr3_nt: TGTGCCAGTAGTTCAGGTGACAGTCCCTACGAGCAGTACTTC
cdr3_aa: CASSSGDSPYEQYF

j_call: TRBJ2-5
clone_size: -
v_call: TRBV9
d_call: -
cdr3_nt: TGTGCCAGCAGCGTAGGGCAGCGGGCCACGGGAGAGACCCAGTACTTC
cdr3_aa: CASSVGQRATGETQYF

j_call: TRBJ2-2
clone_size: -
v_call: TRBV28
d_call: TRBD1
cdr3_nt: TGTGCCAGCAGTTTCCCCCCGGTTCTCCGGGACAGGGAATGGAACACCGGGGAGCTGTTTTTT
cdr3_aa: CASSFPPVLRDREWNTGELFF

j_call: TRBJ1-3
clone_size: -
v_call: TRBV10-1
d_call: -
cdr3_nt: TGCGCCACCCGGCCGGGGAGGGGTGGAAACACCATATATTTT
cdr3_aa: CATRPGRGGNTIYF

j_call: TRBJ2-1
clone_size: -
v_call: TRBV28
d_call: TRBD2
cdr3_nt: TGTGCCAGCAGCACCATAGCGGGAAGCGGCTACAATGAGCAGTTCTTC
cdr3_aa: CASSTIAGSGYNEQFF

j_call: TRBJ2-3
clone_size: -
v_call: TRBV28
d_call: -
cdr3_nt: TGTGCCATCCAGGGGCTGGGGGGGGATACGCAGTATTTT
cdr3_aa: CAIQGLGGDTQYF

j_call: TRBJ1-4
clone_size: -
v_call: TRBV3-1/TRBV3-2
d_call: TRBD1
cdr3_nt: TGTGCCAGCAGCTGGGGACAGGGAAGGATTGAAAAACTGTTTTTT
cdr3_aa: CASSWGQGRIEKLFF

j_call: TRBJ2-7
clone_size: -
v_call: TRBV11-2
d_call: -
cdr3_nt: TGTGCCAGCAGCTTAGAGGGTGGGTACTATTCGTCCTACGAGCAGTACTTC
cdr3_aa: CASSLEGGYYSSYEQYF

j_call: TRBJ2-7
clone_size: -
v_call: TRBV2
d_call: TRBD2
cdr3_nt: TGTGCCAGCAGTGAAGTGGCCCCAGGACTAGCGGGAGCGTACGAGCAGTACTTC
cdr3_aa: CASSEVAPGLAGAYEQYF

j_call: TRBJ2-7
clone_size: -
v_call: TRBV18
d_call: TRBD2
cdr3_nt: TGTGCCAGCTCAGACCCGGGAGGGTTACCCTACGAGCAGTACTTC
cdr3_aa: CASSDPGGLPYEQYF

j_call: TRBJ1-5
clone_size: -
v_call: TRBV21-1
d_call: -
cdr3_nt: TGTGCCAGCACCCATAAGGGATTCCGATTCTCCGGGGGGTATAGCAATCAGCCCCAGCATTTT
cdr3_aa: CASTHKGFRFSGGYSNQPQHF

j_call: TRBJ1-5
clone_size: -
v_call: TRBV6-2/TRBV6-3
d_call: -
cdr3_nt: TGTGCCAGCAGTAGGGGGACTACTAGCAATCAGCCCCAGCATTTT
cdr3_aa: CASSRGTTSNQPQHF

j_call: TRBJ1-1
clone_size: -
v_call: TRBV6-5
d_call: TRBD1
cdr3_nt: TGTGCCAGCAGTTACGATAGGGGGCCGGGCACTGAAGCTTTCTTT
cdr3_aa: CASSYDRGPGTEAFF

j_call: TRBJ1-1
clone_size: once
v_call: TRBV12-3/TRBV12-4
d_call: -
cdr3_nt: TGTGCCAGCAGTTTGCGGCAGGGCGGTGAAGCTTTCTTT
cdr3_aa: CASSLRQGGEAFF

j_call: TRBJ2-3
clone_size: -
v_call: TRBV28
d_call: -
cdr3_nt: TGTGCCAGCAGCCTAGTGGTGGCTGATACGCAGTATTTT
cdr3_aa: CASSLVVADTQYF

j_call: TRBJ2-7
clone_size: few
v_call: TRBV7-2
d_call: TRBD1
cdr3_nt: TGTGCCAGCAGCCCGGGACAGAGGGGGACCTACGAGCAGTACTTC
cdr3_aa: CASSPGQRGTYEQYF

j_call: TRBJ1-1
clone_size: -
v_call: TRBV30
d_call: TRBD1
cdr3_nt: TGTGCCTGGAGTGTTTATATGGACAGGGGGCGAACTGAAGCTTTCTTT
cdr3_aa: CAWSVYMDRGRTEAFF